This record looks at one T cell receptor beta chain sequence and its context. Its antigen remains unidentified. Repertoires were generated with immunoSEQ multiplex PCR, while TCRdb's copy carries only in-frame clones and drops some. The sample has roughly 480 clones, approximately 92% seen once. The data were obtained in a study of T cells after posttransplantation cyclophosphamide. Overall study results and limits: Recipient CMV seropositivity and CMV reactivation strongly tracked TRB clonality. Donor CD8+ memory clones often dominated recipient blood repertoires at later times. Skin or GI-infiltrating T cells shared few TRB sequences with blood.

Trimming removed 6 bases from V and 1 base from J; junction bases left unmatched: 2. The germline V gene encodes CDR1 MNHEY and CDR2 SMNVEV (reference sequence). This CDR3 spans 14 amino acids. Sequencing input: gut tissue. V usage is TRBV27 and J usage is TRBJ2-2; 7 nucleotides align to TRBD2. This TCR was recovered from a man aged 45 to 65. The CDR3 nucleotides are TGTGCCAGCAGCGTAGCGGGGAACACCGGGGAGCTGTTTTTT. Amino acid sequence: CASSVAGNTGELFF.